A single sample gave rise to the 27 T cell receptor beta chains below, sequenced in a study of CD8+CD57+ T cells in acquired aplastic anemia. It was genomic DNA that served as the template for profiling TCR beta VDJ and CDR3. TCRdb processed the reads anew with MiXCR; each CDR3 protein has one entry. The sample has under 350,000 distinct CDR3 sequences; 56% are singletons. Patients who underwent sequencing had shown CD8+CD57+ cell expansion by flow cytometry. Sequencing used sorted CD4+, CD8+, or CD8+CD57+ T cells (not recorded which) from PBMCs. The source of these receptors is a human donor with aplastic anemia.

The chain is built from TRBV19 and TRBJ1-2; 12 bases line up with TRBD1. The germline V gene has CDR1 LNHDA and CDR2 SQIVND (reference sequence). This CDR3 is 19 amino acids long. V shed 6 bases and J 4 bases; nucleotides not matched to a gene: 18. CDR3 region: CASSSGQGATSFRFYGYTF. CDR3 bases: TGTGCCAGTAGCTCGGGACAGGGGGCTACTTCATTCCGCTTCTATGGCTACACCTTC.

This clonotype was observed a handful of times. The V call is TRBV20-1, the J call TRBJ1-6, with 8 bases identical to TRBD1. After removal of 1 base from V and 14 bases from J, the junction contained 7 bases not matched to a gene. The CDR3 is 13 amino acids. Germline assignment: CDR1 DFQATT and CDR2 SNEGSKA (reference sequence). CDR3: CSARVRGRESLHF. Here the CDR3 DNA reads TGCAGTGCTAGAGTCAGGGGGCGCGAGTCCCTCCACTTT.

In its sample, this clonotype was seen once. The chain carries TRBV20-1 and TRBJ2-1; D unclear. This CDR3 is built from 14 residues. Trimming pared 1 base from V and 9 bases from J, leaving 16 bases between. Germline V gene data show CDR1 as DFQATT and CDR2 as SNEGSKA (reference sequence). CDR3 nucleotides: TGCAGTGCTAGAGCTCAGAGGCCCGCGATTGAGCAGTTCTTC. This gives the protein CSARAQRPAIEQFF.

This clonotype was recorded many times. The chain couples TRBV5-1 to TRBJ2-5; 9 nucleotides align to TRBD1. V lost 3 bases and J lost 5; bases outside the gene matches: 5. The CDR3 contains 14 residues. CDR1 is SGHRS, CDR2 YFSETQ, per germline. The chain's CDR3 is CASSYTGGRETQYF. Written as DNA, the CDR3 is TGCGCCAGCAGCTACACAGGGGGCCGTGAGACCCAGTACTTC.

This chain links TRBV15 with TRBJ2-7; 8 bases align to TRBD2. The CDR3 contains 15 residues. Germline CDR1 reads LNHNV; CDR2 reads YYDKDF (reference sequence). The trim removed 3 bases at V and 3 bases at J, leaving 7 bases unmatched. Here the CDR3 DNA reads TGTGCCACCAGCAGGGACTCCGGGAGGGACTACGAGCAGTACTTC. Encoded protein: CATSRDSGRDYEQYF. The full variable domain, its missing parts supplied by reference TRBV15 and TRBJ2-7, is DAMVIQNPRYQVTQFGKPVTLSCSQTLNHNVMYWYQQKSSQAPKLLFHYYDKDFNNEADTPDNFQSRRPNTSFCFLDIRSPGLGDTAMYLCATSRDSGRDYEQYFGPGTRLTVT.

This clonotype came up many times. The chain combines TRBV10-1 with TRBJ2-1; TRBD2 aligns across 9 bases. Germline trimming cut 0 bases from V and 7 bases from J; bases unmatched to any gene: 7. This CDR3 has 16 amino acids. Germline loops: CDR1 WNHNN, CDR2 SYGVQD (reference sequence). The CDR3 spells CASSESIAGAGNEQFF. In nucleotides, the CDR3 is TGCGCCAGCAGTGAGTCGATAGCGGGAGCGGGGAATGAGCAGTTCTTC.

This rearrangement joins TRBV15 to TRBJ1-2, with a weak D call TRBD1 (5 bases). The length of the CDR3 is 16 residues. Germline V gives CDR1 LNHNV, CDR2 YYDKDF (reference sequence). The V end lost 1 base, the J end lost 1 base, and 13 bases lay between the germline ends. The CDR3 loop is CATSRAGVRDNYGYTF. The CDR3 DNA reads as TGTGCCACCAGCAGAGCGGGGGTGAGGGATAACTATGGCTACACCTTC. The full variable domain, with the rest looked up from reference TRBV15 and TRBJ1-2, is DAMVIQNPRYQVTQFGKPVTLSCSQTLNHNVMYWYQQKSSQAPKLLFHYYDKDFNNEADTPDNFQSRRPNTSFCFLDIRSPGLGDTAMYLCATSRAGVRDNYGYTFGSGTRLTVV.

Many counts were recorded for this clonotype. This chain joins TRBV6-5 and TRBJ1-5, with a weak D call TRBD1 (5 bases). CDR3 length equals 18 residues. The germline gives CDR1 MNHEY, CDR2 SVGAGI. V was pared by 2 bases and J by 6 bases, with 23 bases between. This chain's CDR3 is CASSYQPPDGGGTQPQHF. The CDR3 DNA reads TGTGCCAGCAGTTACCAACCTCCGGACGGGGGAGGCACTCAGCCCCAGCATTTT.

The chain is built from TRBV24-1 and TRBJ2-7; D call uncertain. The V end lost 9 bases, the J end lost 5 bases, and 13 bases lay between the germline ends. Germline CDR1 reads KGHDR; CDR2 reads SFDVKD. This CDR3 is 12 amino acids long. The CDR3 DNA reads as TGTGCCACCTATGTTTGGGAACACGAGCAGTACTTC. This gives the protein CATYVWEHEQYF.

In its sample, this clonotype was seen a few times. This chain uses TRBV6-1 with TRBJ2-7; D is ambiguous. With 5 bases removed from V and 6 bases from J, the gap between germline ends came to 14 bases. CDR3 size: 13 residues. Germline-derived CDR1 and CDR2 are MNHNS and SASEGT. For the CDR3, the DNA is TGTGCCAGCAGTTATTCGAATTTGCTCGAGCAGTACTTC. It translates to CASSYSNLLEQYF.

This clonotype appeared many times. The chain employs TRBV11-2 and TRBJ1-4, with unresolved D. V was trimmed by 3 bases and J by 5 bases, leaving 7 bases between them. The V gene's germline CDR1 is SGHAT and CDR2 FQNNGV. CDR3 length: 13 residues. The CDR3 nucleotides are TGTGCCAGCAGCTTTGGTTCGAATGAAAAACTGTTTTTT. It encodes CASSFGSNEKLFF. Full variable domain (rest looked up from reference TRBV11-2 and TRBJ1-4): EAGVAQSPRYKIIEKRQSVAFWCNPISGHATLYWYQQILGQGPKLLIQFQNNGVVDDSQLPKDRFSAERLKGVDSTLKIQPAKLEDSAVYLCASSFGSNEKLFFGSGTQLSVL.

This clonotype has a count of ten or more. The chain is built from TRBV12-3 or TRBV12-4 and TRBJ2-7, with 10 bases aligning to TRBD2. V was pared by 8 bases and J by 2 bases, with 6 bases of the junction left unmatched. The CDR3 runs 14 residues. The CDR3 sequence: CASGSGGNTYEQYF. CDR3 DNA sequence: TGTGCCAGCGGTAGCGGGGGGAACACCTACGAGCAGTACTTC.

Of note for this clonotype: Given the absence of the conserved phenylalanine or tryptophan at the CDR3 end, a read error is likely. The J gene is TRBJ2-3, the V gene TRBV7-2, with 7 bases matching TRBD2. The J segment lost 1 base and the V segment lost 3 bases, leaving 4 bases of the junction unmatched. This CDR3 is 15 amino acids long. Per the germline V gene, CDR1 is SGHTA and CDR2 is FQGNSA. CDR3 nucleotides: TGTGCCAGCAGCTTGGGGGGGGTCGGCACAGATACGCAGTATCTT. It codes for CASSLGGVGTDTQYL.

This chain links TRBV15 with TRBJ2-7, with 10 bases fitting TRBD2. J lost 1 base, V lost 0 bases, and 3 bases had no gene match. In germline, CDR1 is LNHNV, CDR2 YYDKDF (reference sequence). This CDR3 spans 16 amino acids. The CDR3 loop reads CATSREGLADSYEQYF. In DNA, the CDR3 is TGTGCCACCAGCAGAGAAGGACTAGCGGATTCCTACGAGCAGTACTTC.

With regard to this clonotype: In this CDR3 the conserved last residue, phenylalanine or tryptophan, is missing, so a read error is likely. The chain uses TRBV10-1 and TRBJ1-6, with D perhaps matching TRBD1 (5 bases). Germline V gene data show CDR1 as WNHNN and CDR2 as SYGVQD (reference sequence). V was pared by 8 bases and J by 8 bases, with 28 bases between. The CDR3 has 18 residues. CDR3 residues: CASRSTIQEWRDDSPLHS. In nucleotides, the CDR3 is TGCGCCAGCCGTTCTACAATACAGGAATGGCGAGATGATTCACCCCTCCACTCT.

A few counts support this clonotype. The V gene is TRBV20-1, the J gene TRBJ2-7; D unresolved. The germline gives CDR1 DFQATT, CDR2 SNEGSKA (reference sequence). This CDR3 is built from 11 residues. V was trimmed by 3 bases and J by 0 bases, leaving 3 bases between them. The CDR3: CSARISYEQYF. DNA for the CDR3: TGCAGTGCTAGGATCTCCTACGAGCAGTACTTC.

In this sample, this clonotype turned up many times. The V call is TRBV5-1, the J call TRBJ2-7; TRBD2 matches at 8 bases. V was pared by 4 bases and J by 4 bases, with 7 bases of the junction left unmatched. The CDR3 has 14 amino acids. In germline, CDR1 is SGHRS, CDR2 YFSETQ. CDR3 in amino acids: CASSLSGINYEQYF. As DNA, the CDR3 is TGCGCCAGCAGCCTTAGCGGGATTAATTACGAGCAGTACTTC.

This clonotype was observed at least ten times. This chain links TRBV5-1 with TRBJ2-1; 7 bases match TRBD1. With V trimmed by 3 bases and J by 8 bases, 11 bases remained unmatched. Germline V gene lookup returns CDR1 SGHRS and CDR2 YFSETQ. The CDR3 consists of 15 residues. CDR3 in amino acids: CASSSRTGPEDEQFF. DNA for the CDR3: TGCGCCAGCAGCTCCCGGACAGGTCCAGAGGATGAGCAGTTCTTC.

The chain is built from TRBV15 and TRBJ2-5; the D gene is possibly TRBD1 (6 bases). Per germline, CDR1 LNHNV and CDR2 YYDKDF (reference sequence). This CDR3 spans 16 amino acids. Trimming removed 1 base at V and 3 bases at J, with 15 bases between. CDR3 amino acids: CATSRGDTGGEETQYF. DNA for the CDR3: TGTGCCACCAGCAGAGGGGACACGGGTGGCGAAGAGACCCAGTACTTC. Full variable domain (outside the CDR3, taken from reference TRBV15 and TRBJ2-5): DAMVIQNPRYQVTQFGKPVTLSCSQTLNHNVMYWYQQKSSQAPKLLFHYYDKDFNNEADTPDNFQSRRPNTSFCFLDIRSPGLGDTAMYLCATSRGDTGGEETQYFGPGTRLLVL.

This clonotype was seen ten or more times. Here the CDR3 reads CASSSRFSGGSGELFF. CDR3 coding DNA: TGTGCCAGCAGTTCCAGATTTAGCGGGGGGAGCGGGGAGCTGTTTTTT. The rearrangement joins TRBV6-5 to TRBJ2-2; 10 bases are shared with TRBD2. CDR3 length: 16 residues. From germline, CDR1 is MNHEY and CDR2 SVGAGI. J lost 7 bases, V lost 4 bases, and 9 bases had no gene match.

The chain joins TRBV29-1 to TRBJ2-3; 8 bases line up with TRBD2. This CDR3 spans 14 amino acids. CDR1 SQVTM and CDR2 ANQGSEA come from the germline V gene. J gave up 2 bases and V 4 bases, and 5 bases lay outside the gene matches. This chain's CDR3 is CSVATSAFTDTQYF. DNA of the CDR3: TGCAGCGTTGCGACTAGCGCATTCACAGATACGCAGTATTTT.

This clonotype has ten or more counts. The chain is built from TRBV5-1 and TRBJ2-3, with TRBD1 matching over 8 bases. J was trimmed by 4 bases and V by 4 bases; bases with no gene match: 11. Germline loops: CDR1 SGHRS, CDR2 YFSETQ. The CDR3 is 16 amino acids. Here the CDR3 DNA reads TGCGCCAGCAGCGGGGGAACAGGGGGTAGCGCAGATACGCAGTATTTT. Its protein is CASSGGTGGSADTQYF.

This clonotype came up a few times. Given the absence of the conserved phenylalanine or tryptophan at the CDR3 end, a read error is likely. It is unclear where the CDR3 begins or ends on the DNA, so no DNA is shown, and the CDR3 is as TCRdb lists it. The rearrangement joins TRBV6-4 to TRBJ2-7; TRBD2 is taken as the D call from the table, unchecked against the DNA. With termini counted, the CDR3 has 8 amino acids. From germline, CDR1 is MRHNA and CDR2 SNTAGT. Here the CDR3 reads CASSPYSG.

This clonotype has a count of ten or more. CDR3 coding DNA: TGTGCCAGCAGTTACAGGCAAGAGACCCAGTACTTC. This codes for CASSYRQETQYF. The genes are TRBV6-2 or TRBV6-3 and TRBJ2-5, with D uncertain. Trimming removed 2 bases at V and 2 bases at J, with 3 bases between. This CDR3 is 12 amino acids long. The germline V gene encodes CDR1 MNHEY and CDR2 SVGEGT.

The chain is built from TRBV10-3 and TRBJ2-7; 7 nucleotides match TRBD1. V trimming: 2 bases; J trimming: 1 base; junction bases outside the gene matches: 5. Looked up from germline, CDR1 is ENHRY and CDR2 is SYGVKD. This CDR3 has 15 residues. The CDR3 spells CAISEKGTESYEQYF. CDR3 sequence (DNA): TGTGCCATCAGTGAGAAAGGGACAGAGTCCTACGAGCAGTACTTC.

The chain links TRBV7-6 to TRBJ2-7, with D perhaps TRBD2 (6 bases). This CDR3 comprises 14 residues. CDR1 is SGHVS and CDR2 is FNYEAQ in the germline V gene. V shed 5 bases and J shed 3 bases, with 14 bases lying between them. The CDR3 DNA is TGTGCCAGCAGCCGAAACGCGGAGGGCTACGAGCAGTACTTC. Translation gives CASSRNAEGYEQYF.

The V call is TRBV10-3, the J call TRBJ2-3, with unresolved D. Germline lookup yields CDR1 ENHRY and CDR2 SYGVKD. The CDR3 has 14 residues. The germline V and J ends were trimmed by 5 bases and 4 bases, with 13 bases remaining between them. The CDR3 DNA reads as TGTGCCATCAGTTTGTCGAAGGTACCAGATACGCAGTATTTT. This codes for CAISLSKVPDTQYF.